These T cell receptor beta chains were read from a single sample in a study of beta chain features in type 1 diabetes. Assay used: immunoSEQ multiplex PCR; TCRdb lists only in-frame clones, some missing. The data show hundreds of thousands of clones, roughly an eighth seen once. The sample was naive CD4+ T cells from blood. The receptor source for this set is a young man with type 1 diabetes. Each CDR3 is given with its conserved first and last residue. The D gene is left open where the match is weak. Part of the rows lack a size; the others show once, few, many or a class for expanded clones.

v_gene: TRBV14; j_gene: TRBJ2-1; abundance: few; d_gene: TRBD2; CDR3aa: CASSRPGTSGHNEQFF; CDR3nt: TGTGCCAGCAGCAGACCCGGGACTAGCGGCCACAATGAGCAGTTCTTC
v_gene: TRBV18; j_gene: TRBJ2-7; abundance: few; d_gene: .; CDR3aa: CASSPRQGYSYEQYF; CDR3nt: TGTGCCAGCTCACCTCGTCAGGGGTACTCCTACGAGCAGTACTTC
v_gene: TRBV5-4; j_gene: TRBJ2-2; abundance: few; d_gene: .; CDR3aa: CASSGRGAHTGELFF; CDR3nt: TGTGCCAGCAGCGGCCGGGGGGCACACACCGGGGAGCTGTTTTTT
v_gene: TRBV30; j_gene: TRBJ1-5; abundance: .; d_gene: .; CDR3aa: CAWSGWSNQPQHF; CDR3nt: TGTGCCTGGAGCGGATGGAGCAATCAGCCCCAGCATTTT
v_gene: TRBV7-2; j_gene: TRBJ2-2; abundance: few; d_gene: .; CDR3aa: CASSLQLPGELFF; CDR3nt: TGTGCCAGCAGCTTACAACTTCCCGGGGAGCTGTTTTTT
v_gene: TRBV4-3; j_gene: TRBJ1-4; abundance: .; d_gene: .; CDR3aa: CASSQDVLRPGNEKLFF; CDR3nt: TGCGCCAGCAGCCAAGATGTCCTCCGACCAGGGAATGAAAAACTGTTTTTT
v_gene: TRBV7-9; j_gene: TRBJ2-1; abundance: .; d_gene: TRBD2; CDR3aa: CASRSLSSGVGGEQFF; CDR3nt: TGTGCCAGCAGATCTCTTTCTAGCGGGGTAGGAGGTGAGCAGTTCTTC
v_gene: TRBV7-2; j_gene: TRBJ2-5; abundance: few; d_gene: .; CDR3aa: CASSSAAGYRASGETQYF; CDR3nt: TGTGCCAGCAGCTCCGCGGCGGGGTACAGGGCGTCGGGAGAGACCCAGTACTTC
v_gene: TRBV29-1; j_gene: TRBJ2-5; abundance: few; d_gene: TRBD1; CDR3aa: CSVEIRQGRMETQYF; CDR3nt: TGCAGCGTTGAAATTCGACAGGGGCGCATGGAGACCCAGTACTTC
v_gene: TRBV18; j_gene: TRBJ2-1; abundance: few; d_gene: TRBD2; CDR3aa: CASSVLAGYNEQFF; CDR3nt: TGTGCCAGCTCAGTTCTAGCGGGATACAATGAGCAGTTCTTC
v_gene: TRBV7-2; j_gene: TRBJ1-1; abundance: few; d_gene: .; CDR3aa: CASSRDRGNTEAFF; CDR3nt: TGTGCCAGCAGCCGAGATAGGGGTAACACTGAAGCTTTCTTT
v_gene: TRBV6-5; j_gene: TRBJ2-7; abundance: few; d_gene: TRBD1; CDR3aa: CASRGGTGRGEQYF; CDR3nt: TGTGCCAGCCGTGGCGGGACAGGCAGGGGCGAGCAGTACTTC
v_gene: TRBV18; j_gene: TRBJ1-5; abundance: .; d_gene: TRBD1; CDR3aa: CASSPGTGDNQPQHF; CDR3nt: TGTGCCAGCTCACCCGGGACAGGGGACAATCAGCCCCAGCATTTT
v_gene: TRBV5-1; j_gene: TRBJ2-2; abundance: .; d_gene: .; CDR3aa: CASTSLTNTGELFF; CDR3nt: TGCGCCAGCACCTCCCTAACTAACACCGGGGAGCTGTTTTTT
v_gene: TRBV2; j_gene: TRBJ2-7; abundance: .; d_gene: .; CDR3aa: CASSEVLAHRGEQYF; CDR3nt: TGTGCCAGCAGTGAGGTGTTAGCCCATCGGGGGGAGCAGTACTTC
v_gene: TRBV2; j_gene: TRBJ2-6; abundance: few; d_gene: .; CDR3aa: CASRVFSSGANVLTF; CDR3nt: TGTGCCAGCAGAGTCTTTAGCTCTGGGGCCAACGTCCTGACTTTC
v_gene: TRBV5-6; j_gene: TRBJ2-7; abundance: .; d_gene: TRBD2; CDR3aa: CASSPGLAGVYEQYF; CDR3nt: TGTGCCAGCAGCCCGGGACTAGCGGGGGTCTACGAGCAGTACTTC
v_gene: TRBV6-6; j_gene: TRBJ2-5; abundance: once; d_gene: .; CDR3aa: CASSWGTVQETQYF; CDR3nt: TGTGCCAGCAGCTGGGGTACAGTCCAAGAGACCCAGTACTTC
v_gene: TRBV9; j_gene: TRBJ1-2; abundance: few; d_gene: .; CDR3aa: CASSASQKSNYGYTF; CDR3nt: TGTGCCAGCAGCGCGTCACAGAAATCTAACTATGGCTACACCTTC
v_gene: TRBV19; j_gene: TRBJ1-5; abundance: .; d_gene: .; CDR3aa: CASSTRVDVGWGQPQHF; CDR3nt: TGTGCCAGTAGTACCCGTGTTGATGTGGGTTGGGGTCAGCCCCAGCATTTT
v_gene: TRBV30; j_gene: TRBJ1-1; abundance: once; d_gene: .; CDR3aa: CAWSERLGAFF; CDR3nt: TGTGCCTGGAGCGAAAGACTGGGAGCTTTCTTT
v_gene: TRBV6-4; j_gene: TRBJ2-1; abundance: .; d_gene: .; CDR3aa: CASSDQGGGNEQFF; CDR3nt: TGTGCCAGCAGTGACCAAGGGGGAGGGAATGAGCAGTTCTTC
v_gene: TRBV5-4; j_gene: TRBJ2-3; abundance: few; d_gene: .; CDR3aa: CASSPSGTSTDTQYF; CDR3nt: TGTGCCAGCAGCCCCAGCGGAACCAGCACAGATACGCAGTATTTT
v_gene: TRBV6-5; j_gene: TRBJ2-1; abundance: .; d_gene: TRBD2; CDR3aa: CASSRRGGGYNEQFF; CDR3nt: TGTGCCAGCAGCCGGCGGGGGGGTGGGTACAATGAGCAGTTCTTC
v_gene: TRBV2; j_gene: TRBJ1-2; abundance: .; d_gene: TRBD1; CDR3aa: CASSPGQGQGYTF; CDR3nt: TGTGCCAGCAGTCCAGGACAGGGTCAGGGCTACACCTTC
v_gene: TRBV29-1; j_gene: TRBJ1-2; abundance: few; d_gene: .; CDR3aa: CSAAPGRDNYGYTF; CDR3nt: TGCAGCGCCGCACCCGGACGGGATAACTATGGCTACACCTTC
v_gene: TRBV7-9; j_gene: TRBJ2-6; abundance: .; d_gene: .; CDR3aa: CASSLRLKANVLTF; CDR3nt: TGTGCCAGCAGCCTTCGACTGAAGGCCAACGTCCTGACTTTC
v_gene: TRBV14; j_gene: TRBJ1-1; abundance: few; d_gene: .; CDR3aa: CASSQDSGTEAFF; CDR3nt: TGTGCCAGCAGCCAAGACTCGGGGACTGAAGCTTTCTTT
v_gene: TRBV19; j_gene: TRBJ1-5; abundance: .; d_gene: .; CDR3aa: CASAQGNQPQHF; CDR3nt: TGTGCCAGCGCGCAGGGTAATCAGCCCCAGCATTTT
v_gene: TRBV7-2; j_gene: TRBJ2-1; abundance: .; d_gene: .; CDR3aa: CASSLVALVGGNEQFF; CDR3nt: TGTGCCAGCAGCTTAGTAGCGCTAGTAGGGGGAAATGAGCAGTTCTTC
v_gene: TRBV29-1; j_gene: TRBJ2-4; abundance: few; d_gene: .; CDR3aa: CSVGDQNIQYF; CDR3nt: TGCAGCGTTGGGGACCAAAACATTCAGTACTTC
v_gene: TRBV30; j_gene: TRBJ1-1; abundance: few; d_gene: .; CDR3aa: CGLGRTEAFF; CDR3nt: TGCGGCCTAGGTCGCACTGAAGCTTTCTTT
v_gene: TRBV5-6; j_gene: TRBJ2-7; abundance: few; d_gene: TRBD2; CDR3aa: CASSSGLADLSYEQYF; CDR3nt: TGTGCCAGCAGCTCCGGACTAGCGGACTTATCCTACGAGCAGTACTTC
v_gene: TRBV2; j_gene: TRBJ1-5; abundance: few; d_gene: TRBD1; CDR3aa: CASSSQGSNQPQHF; CDR3nt: TGTGCCAGCAGTTCACAGGGGAGCAATCAGCCCCAGCATTTT
v_gene: TRBV7-9; j_gene: TRBJ1-2; abundance: .; d_gene: .; CDR3aa: CASSPLWQQGYTF; CDR3nt: TGTGCCAGCAGCCCCCTGTGGCAGCAGGGCTACACCTTC
v_gene: TRBV6-1; j_gene: TRBJ2-6; abundance: .; d_gene: .; CDR3aa: CASNSVSGANVLTF; CDR3nt: TGTGCCAGCAATTCAGTGTCTGGGGCCAACGTCCTGACTTTC
v_gene: TRBV29-1; j_gene: TRBJ2-2; abundance: .; d_gene: .; CDR3aa: CTVAHTGELFF; CDR3nt: TGCACCGTGGCCCACACCGGGGAGCTGTTTTTT
v_gene: TRBV2; j_gene: TRBJ2-7; abundance: .; d_gene: .; CDR3aa: CASTPHVGPSSYEQYF; CDR3nt: TGTGCCAGCACCCCGCACGTGGGTCCCAGCTCCTACGAGCAGTACTTC
v_gene: TRBV18; j_gene: TRBJ2-6; abundance: few; d_gene: .; CDR3aa: CASSRMGAGANVLTF; CDR3nt: TGTGCCAGCTCACGAATGGGGGCTGGGGCCAACGTCCTGACTTTC
v_gene: TRBV18; j_gene: TRBJ2-1; abundance: .; d_gene: .; CDR3aa: CASLMTGTRYNEQFF; CDR3nt: TGTGCCAGCTTAATGACCGGGACAAGATACAATGAGCAGTTCTTC
v_gene: TRBV9; j_gene: TRBJ1-6; abundance: .; d_gene: .; CDR3aa: CASSRGWLSPLHF; CDR3nt: TGTGCCAGCTCCAGAGGGTGGCTTTCACCCCTCCACTTT
v_gene: TRBV12-5; j_gene: TRBJ1-4; abundance: .; d_gene: .; CDR3aa: CARPGPGSEKLFF; CDR3nt: TGTGCTAGACCGGGACCCGGCAGTGAAAAACTGTTTTTT
v_gene: TRBV28; j_gene: TRBJ2-7; abundance: .; d_gene: .; CDR3aa: CASSFGRAYEQYF; CDR3nt: TGTGCCAGCAGTTTCGGACGGGCCTACGAGCAGTACTTC
v_gene: TRBV6-5; j_gene: TRBJ1-2; abundance: .; d_gene: .; CDR3aa: CASSRDAYGYTF; CDR3nt: TGTGCCAGCAGTCGGGATGCCTATGGCTACACCTTC
v_gene: TRBV9; j_gene: TRBJ2-5; abundance: .; d_gene: TRBD2; CDR3aa: CASSLGLAASSETQYF; CDR3nt: TGTGCCAGCAGCTTGGGACTAGCGGCTTCGTCGGAGACCCAGTACTTC
v_gene: TRBV30; j_gene: TRBJ2-7; abundance: .; d_gene: TRBD1; CDR3aa: CAWRSGQSIYEQYF; CDR3nt: TGTGCCTGGAGATCGGGACAGTCTATCTACGAGCAGTACTTC
v_gene: TRBV28; j_gene: TRBJ2-7; abundance: few; d_gene: .; CDR3aa: CASSSQDSYEQYF; CDR3nt: TGTGCCAGCAGTTCGCAGGACTCCTACGAGCAGTACTTC
v_gene: TRBV7-9; j_gene: TRBJ2-7; abundance: few; d_gene: .; CDR3aa: CASSLEFREQYF; CDR3nt: TGTGCCAGCAGCCTAGAGTTTCGCGAGCAGTACTTC
v_gene: TRBV9; j_gene: TRBJ2-7; abundance: .; d_gene: .; CDR3aa: CASSVRSNSYEQYF; CDR3nt: TGTGCCAGCAGCGTACGCAGTAACTCCTACGAGCAGTACTTC
v_gene: TRBV30; j_gene: TRBJ1-5; abundance: few; d_gene: .; CDR3aa: CAWRGQLNQPQHF; CDR3nt: TGTGCCTGGAGAGGACAGCTTAATCAGCCCCAGCATTTT